These 10 T cell receptor beta chains were all obtained from the same sample, sequenced in a study of blood T cell repertoires in COVID-19. Sequencing used immunoSEQ multiplex PCR; TCRdb keeps in-frame clones, though not all of them. The repertoire holds roughly 40,000 clones, roughly 86% seen once, with roughly a fifth in the top ten. Sequencing was performed on peripheral blood. Every receptor here comes from a man aged 50-59 years in a cohort sampled during active COVID-19.

The rearrangement links TRBV18 to TRBJ2-3, with 11 positions matching TRBD2. Trimming cost V 6 bases and J 0 bases; bases outside gene matches: 11. Germline CDR1 is KGHSH and CDR2 is LQKENI. CDR3 length: 18 amino acids. CDR3 DNA sequence: TGTGCCAGCTCCCAGAACATGGCTAGCGGGAGGAGCACAGATACGCAGTATTTT. Translated: CASSQNMASGRSTDTQYF.

The gene calls are TRBV29-1 and TRBJ1-2; 8 nucleotides line up with TRBD1. The ends lost 3 bases at V and 8 bases at J; junction bases unmatched: 11. The CDR3 is 14 residues long. Germline CDR1 is SQVTM and CDR2 is ANQGSEA. The CDR3 bases are TGCAGCGTTGAGGAAGCGCAGGGGGCGAGAGGCTACACCTTC. Its protein product is CSVEEAQGARGYTF.

This chain uses TRBV11-2 with TRBJ2-2; 8 bases match TRBD2. The V segment lost 2 bases and the J segment 9 bases; nucleotides outside the gene matches: 8. This CDR3 spans 15 amino acids. CDR1 SGHAT and CDR2 FQNNGV come from the germline V gene. The CDR3 DNA reads TGTGCCAGCAGCTTAACCCCCGGGGGGGCTCGGGAGCTGTTTTTT. It translates to CASSLTPGGARELFF. Complete variable domain (other parts from reference TRBV11-2 and TRBJ2-2): EAGVAQSPRYKIIEKRQSVAFWCNPISGHATLYWYQQILGQGPKLLIQFQNNGVVDDSQLPKDRFSAERLKGVDSTLKIQPAKLEDSAVYLCASSLTPGGARELFFGEGSRLTVL.

The chain couples TRBV5-6 to TRBJ2-7; TRBD1 aligns across 9 bases. CDR1 is SGHDT and CDR2 is YYEEEE in the germline V gene. J lost 4 bases, V lost 3 bases, and 2 bases had no gene match. The CDR3 runs 13 residues. The CDR3 DNA sequence: TGTGCCAGCAGCTGGGGACAGGGATACGAGCAGTACTTC. Protein: CASSWGQGYEQYF. Full variable domain (remainder filled in from reference TRBV5-6 and TRBJ2-7): DAGVTQSPTHLIKTRGQQVTLRCSPKSGHDTVSWYQQALGQGPQFIFQYYEEEERQRGNFPDRFSGHQFPNYSSELNVNALLLGDSALYLCASSWGQGYEQYFGPGTRLTVT.

This clone appeared a single time. The chain carries TRBV9 and TRBJ2-1; 12 nucleotides align to TRBD2. The CDR3 consists of 16 residues. Trimming took 6 bases from V and 6 from J; bases not matched to a gene: 10. The V gene's germline CDR1 is SGDLS and CDR2 YYNGEE. CDR3 sequence reads: CASTPALAGGSNEQFF. Here the CDR3 DNA reads TGTGCCAGCACCCCGGCACTAGCGGGAGGATCCAATGAGCAGTTCTTC.

The chain is built from TRBV2 and TRBJ1-5; D gene ambiguous. The V gene's germline CDR1 is SNHLY and CDR2 FYNNEI. The CDR3 extends over 12 amino acids. The ends were cut back, 4 bases at V and 6 bases at J, with 7 bases in the middle. This CDR3 reads CASSGDIQPQHF. CDR3 nucleotide sequence: TGTGCCAGCAGTGGTGACATTCAGCCCCAGCATTTT.

The genes are TRBV5-1 and TRBJ2-1; D may be TRBD2 (5 bases). V was trimmed by 4 bases and J by 10 bases, leaving 18 bases between them. The CDR3 spans 14 residues. Germline V gene sequence: CDR1 SGHRS, CDR2 YFSETQ. CDR3 in amino acids: CASSISDLWEEQFF. The CDR3 DNA sequence: TGCGCCAGCAGCATTTCGGATCTCTGGGAGGAGCAGTTCTTC. The full variable domain, its missing parts supplied by reference TRBV5-1 and TRBJ2-1, is KAGVTQTPRYLIKTRGQQVTLSCSPISGHRSVSWYQQTPGQGLQFLFEYFSETQRNKGNFPGRFSGRQFSNSRSEMNVSTLELGDSALYLCASSISDLWEEQFFGPGTRLTVL.

This clone was counted a single time. The V gene is TRBV5-6, the J gene TRBJ2-7; D may be TRBD1 (5 bases). The V gene's germline CDR1 is SGHDT and CDR2 YYEEEE. The CDR3 length is 14 residues. V dropped 2 bases and J dropped 3 bases, with 12 bases sitting between them. The CDR3 DNA is TGTGCCAGCAGCTTAAACGGCAGGGTCTACGAGCAGTACGTC. Amino acids: CASSLNGRVYEQYV.

The V call is TRBV19, the J call TRBJ2-3; no clear D gene. The length of the CDR3 is 17 residues. Germline values: CDR1 LNHDA, CDR2 SQIVND (reference sequence). The V end lost 6 bases, the J end lost 2 bases, and 21 bases lay between the germline ends. CDR3 amino acids: CASSPRESPIFTDTQYF. The CDR3 region has the DNA TGTGCCAGTAGCCCTCGAGAGAGCCCTATTTTCACAGATACGCAGTATTTT.

The chain employs TRBV9 and TRBJ2-2; tentative D call: TRBD2 (5 bases). This CDR3 has 15 residues. Germline values: CDR1 SGDLS, CDR2 YYNGEE. Between the trimmed V and J ends, which lost 4 bases and 1 base, there was a span of 11 bases. The CDR3 DNA follows: TGTGCCAGCAGCCCACTAGGCCTGAACACCGGGGAGCTGTTTTTT. Protein: CASSPLGLNTGELFF.